The entry below gives a single T cell receptor (beta chain) sequence along with its context. TCRdb recomputed calls from the RT-PCR reads with MiXCR, one row per CDR3 protein. The profile covers approximately 290,000 distinct CDR3 sequences, with 20% to 25% appearing a single time and about 9.4% taken by the ten largest. The data originate from a study of response to subunit inactivated influenza vaccine. The germline CDR1 and CDR2 sequences are MNHNS and SASEGT. CDR3 length equals 13 residues. V was cut by 10 bases and J by 0 bases, with 12 bases left in between. The input for sequencing was PBMCs from blood, taken 21 months after vaccination. The TCR sequence derives from a man aged 45-69 years who received an inactivated influenza vaccine. V and J are TRBV6-1 and TRBJ1-1; D ambiguous. The CDR3 DNA is TGTGCCACCCAGGAGATAATGAACACTGAAGCTTTCTTT. Translation: CATQEIMNTEAFF.